A selection of T cell receptor beta chains follows, all from one sample in a study of blood T cell repertoires in COVID-19. The data were produced by immunoSEQ multiplex PCR, yet TCRdb's version contains in-frame clones alone and is incomplete. The sample consists of over 120,000 clones, about 89% of them appearing once. Specimen: peripheral blood. The source is a man in his fifties or sixties with active or convalescent COVID-19. Both conserved end residues are part of each CDR3. The D gene is left open where the match is weak. A row's size may be missing; if present it is once, few, many or a size class.

J | V | D | size | DNA | CDR3
TRBJ2-7 | TRBV28 | NA | NA | TGTGCCAGCAGTTCCGACTTTACCGAGTACTTC | CASSSDFTEYF
TRBJ1-6 | TRBV25-1 | NA | NA | TGTGCCAGCAGTTTTACAGGATATAATTCACCCCTCCACTTT | CASSFTGYNSPLHF
TRBJ1-1 | TRBV24-1 | NA | once | TGTGCCACCAGTTTGACAGAAGGGGCTTTCTTT | CATSLTEGAFF
TRBJ2-7 | TRBV27 | NA | few | TGTGCCAGCAGTACTGGACAGTTCTACGAGCAGTACTTC | CASSTGQFYEQYF
TRBJ2-1 | TRBV2 | TRBD2 | NA | TGTGCCAGCAGTCCCCCCCTAGCGGAGAGCTCCTACAATGAGCAGTTCTTC | CASSPPLAESSYNEQFF
TRBJ2-3 | TRBV7-9 | TRBD2 | NA | TGTGCCAGCACCCCCTTCCGAGCGGGGGGCACTACAGATACGCAGTATTTT | CASTPFRAGGTTDTQYF
TRBJ1-4 | TRBV28 | NA | NA | TGTGCCAGCAGGATCACAGGAGAAAAACTGTTTTTT | CASRITGEKLFF
TRBJ1-2 | TRBV19 | NA | NA | TGTGCCAGTAAAAACGAACAGGGAGTCTATGGCTACACCTTC | CASKNEQGVYGYTF
TRBJ1-6 | TRBV4-2 | NA | once | TGTGCCAGCAGCCAAGCCGGGGTACAGACTTCACCCCTCCACTTT | CASSQAGVQTSPLHF
TRBJ2-2 | TRBV28 | NA | NA | TGTGCCAGCAGTTTCCCAGGGGAAGGAGCCGGGGAGCTGTTTTTT | CASSFPGEGAGELFF
TRBJ2-3 | TRBV9 | NA | NA | TGTGCCAGCAGCGTAGGGGGACTTAACACAGATACGCAGTATTTT | CASSVGGLNTDTQYF
TRBJ2-7 | TRBV9 | NA | NA | TGTGCCAGCAGCAAAACAGGGACCTCCTACGAGCAGTACTTC | CASSKTGTSYEQYF
TRBJ2-2 | TRBV6-2/TRBV6-3 | NA | NA | TGTGCCAGCAGTTCCGGGACTCCGAACACCGGGGAGCTGTTTTTT | CASSSGTPNTGELFF
TRBJ1-3 | TRBV14 | NA | NA | TGTGCCAGCAGCCAGAGTGGACAGCTCTCTGGAAACACCATATATTTT | CASSQSGQLSGNTIYF
TRBJ2-3 | TRBV12-3/TRBV12-4 | NA | NA | TGTGCCAGCAGTACCCAACCGGGGGTCACGCAGTATTTT | CASSTQPGVTQYF
TRBJ2-7 | TRBV30 | NA | NA | TGTGCCTGGAGTGTGGTAAAAGGGGGTGGTGCGGACGAGCAGTACTTC | CAWSVVKGGGADEQYF
TRBJ1-5 | TRBV5-4 | NA | NA | TGTGCCAGCAGCAGCCACTTAAGCAATCAGCCCCAGCATTTT | CASSSHLSNQPQHF
TRBJ1-4 | TRBV7-9 | TRBD1 | NA | TGTGCCAGCAGGCAAACAGGGGCAACTAATGAAAAACTGTTTTTT | CASRQTGATNEKLFF
TRBJ1-4 | TRBV30 | TRBD1 | NA | TGTGCCTGGAGCCCAACAGGGGGCGCGAATGAAAAACTGTTTTTT | CAWSPTGGANEKLFF
TRBJ1-1 | TRBV4-2 | TRBD1 | NA | TGTGCCAGCAGCCAATTCGGACAGGGGAACACTGAAGCTTTCTTT | CASSQFGQGNTEAFF
TRBJ2-7 | TRBV5-4 | NA | NA | TGTGCCAGCAGCGCTCAAAAGGGGTACCTTTCTACGGGCGAGCAGTACTTC | CASSAQKGYLSTGEQYF